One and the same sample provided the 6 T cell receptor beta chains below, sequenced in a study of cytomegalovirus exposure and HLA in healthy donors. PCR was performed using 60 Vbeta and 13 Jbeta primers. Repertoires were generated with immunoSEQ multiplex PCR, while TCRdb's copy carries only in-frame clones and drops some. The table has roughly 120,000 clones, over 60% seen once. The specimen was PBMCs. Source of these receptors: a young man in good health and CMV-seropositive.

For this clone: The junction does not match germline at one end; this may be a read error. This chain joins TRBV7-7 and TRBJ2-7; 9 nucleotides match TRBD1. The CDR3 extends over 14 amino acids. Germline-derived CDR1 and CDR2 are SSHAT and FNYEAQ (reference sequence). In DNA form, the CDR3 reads TGTGCTAGCAGCAAGGACAGGGGATCCTACGAGCAGTACTTC. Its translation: CASSKDRGSYEQYF.

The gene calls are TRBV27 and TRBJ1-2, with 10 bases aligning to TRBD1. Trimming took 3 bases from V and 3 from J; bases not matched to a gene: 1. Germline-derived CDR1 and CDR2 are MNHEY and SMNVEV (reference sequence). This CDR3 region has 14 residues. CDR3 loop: CASSLTGGDYGYTF. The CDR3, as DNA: TGTGCCAGCAGTTTGACAGGGGGCGACTATGGCTACACCTTC.

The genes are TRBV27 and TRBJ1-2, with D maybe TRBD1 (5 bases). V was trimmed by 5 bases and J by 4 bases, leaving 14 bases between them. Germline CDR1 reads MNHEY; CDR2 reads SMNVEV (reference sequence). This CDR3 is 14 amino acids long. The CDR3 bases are TGTGCCAGCAGTGGCCTCGGGGGTGGCTATGGCTACACCTTC. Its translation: CASSGLGGGYGYTF.

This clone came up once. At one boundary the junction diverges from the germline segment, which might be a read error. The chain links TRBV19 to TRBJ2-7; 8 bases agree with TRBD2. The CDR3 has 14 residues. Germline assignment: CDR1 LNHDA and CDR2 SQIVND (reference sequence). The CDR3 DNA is TGTGCCAGTAGTTGGCGGGGGGAAAACTACGAGCAGTGCTTC. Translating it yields CASSWRGENYEQCF.

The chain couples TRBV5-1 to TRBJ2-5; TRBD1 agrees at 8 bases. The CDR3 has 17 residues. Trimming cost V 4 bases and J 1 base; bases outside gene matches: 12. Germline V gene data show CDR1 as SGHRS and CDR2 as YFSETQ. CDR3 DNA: TGCGCCAGCAGCCTGTGGACAGGGCGAGTGGGCCAAGAGACCCAGTACTTC. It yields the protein CASSLWTGRVGQETQYF. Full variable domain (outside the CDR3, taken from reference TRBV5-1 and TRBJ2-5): KAGVTQTPRYLIKTRGQQVTLSCSPISGHRSVSWYQQTPGQGLQFLFEYFSETQRNKGNFPGRFSGRQFSNSRSEMNVSTLELGDSALYLCASSLWTGRVGQETQYFGPGTRLLVL.

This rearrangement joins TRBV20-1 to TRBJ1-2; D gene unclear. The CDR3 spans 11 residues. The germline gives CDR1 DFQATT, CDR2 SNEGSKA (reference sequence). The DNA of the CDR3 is TGCAGCTGTAGGCGGGACTATGGCTACACCTTC. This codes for CSCRRDYGYTF.